A selection of T cell receptor beta chains follows, all from one sample in a study of shared clonotypes between healthy human individuals. Sequencing used immunoSEQ multiplex PCR; TCRdb keeps in-frame clones, though not all of them. The sample lists approximately 88,000 clones, approximately 63% seen once, with approximately 46% in the top ten. The sequencing sample was made of memory CD8+ T cells sorted from blood. The receptors come from a man between 25 and 39 years old in good health. CDR3s include the opening cysteine and the closing phenylalanine or tryptophan. The order of the fields is CDR3 DNA, CDR3 protein, clone size, D gene, J gene, V gene. The D gene is left open where the match is weak. Part of the rows lack a size; the others show once, few, many or a class for expanded clones.

CDR3nt: TGCGCCAGCAGCGAGAAGGACAGGGGGGGTTACAATGAGCAGTTCTTC
CDR3aa: CASSEKDRGGYNEQFF
abundance: medium-sized
d_gene: TRBD1
j_gene: TRBJ2-1
v_gene: TRBV4-3

CDR3nt: TGTGCCAGCTCCTCCCCTTTAACCGGGACAGCTAGCACAGATACGCAGTATTTT
CDR3aa: CASSSPLTGTASTDTQYF
abundance: -
d_gene: TRBD1
j_gene: TRBJ2-3
v_gene: TRBV9

CDR3nt: TGTGCCAGCCGGGGGTGGGAGTTCGGTGAAGCTTTCTTT
CDR3aa: CASRGWEFGEAFF
abundance: -
d_gene: -
j_gene: TRBJ1-1
v_gene: TRBV6-1

CDR3nt: TGCGCCAGCAGCCACCCAGAGGGGGGGTCCGGAGTGGCGATCGAAAAACTGTTTTTT
CDR3aa: CASSHPEGGSGVAIEKLFF
abundance: -
d_gene: -
j_gene: TRBJ1-4
v_gene: TRBV5-1

CDR3nt: TGTGCCAGCAGGGGAATAGGGACAGATACGCAGTATTTT
CDR3aa: CASRGIGTDTQYF
abundance: -
d_gene: -
j_gene: TRBJ2-3
v_gene: TRBV28

CDR3nt: TGTGCCAGTGGGAGAGTACGTCAGGCTTACACCGGGGAGCTGTTTTTT
CDR3aa: CASGRVRQAYTGELFF
abundance: -
d_gene: -
j_gene: TRBJ2-2
v_gene: TRBV19

CDR3nt: TGTGCCAGCAGTGCAGGGACTAGCGCAGATACGCAGTATTTT
CDR3aa: CASSAGTSADTQYF
abundance: many
d_gene: TRBD2
j_gene: TRBJ2-3
v_gene: TRBV6-4

CDR3nt: TGTGCCAGCAGTTCTCAGACTAGCGGGGACAGCTCCTACGAGCAGTACTTC
CDR3aa: CASSSQTSGDSSYEQYF
abundance: -
d_gene: TRBD2
j_gene: TRBJ2-7
v_gene: TRBV28

CDR3nt: TGTGCCAGCAGCGTAGAAGGACTGAGGGGGACCCAGTACTTC
CDR3aa: CASSVEGLRGTQYF
abundance: -
d_gene: -
j_gene: TRBJ2-5
v_gene: TRBV9

CDR3nt: TGTGCCAGCAGCGTCGGGAGTGCTTCCAATGAGCAGTTCTTC
CDR3aa: CASSVGSASNEQFF
abundance: few
d_gene: -
j_gene: TRBJ2-1
v_gene: TRBV5-6

CDR3nt: TGTGCCAGCAGTCTGCGACGCGGGAGGACCTCCTCTGGGGCCAACGTCCTGACTTTC
CDR3aa: CASSLRRGRTSSGANVLTF
abundance: -
d_gene: TRBD2
j_gene: TRBJ2-6
v_gene: TRBV28

CDR3nt: TGTGCCAGCAGCTCTCCCGGACTAACACCCTACGAGCAGTACTTC
CDR3aa: CASSSPGLTPYEQYF
abundance: -
d_gene: -
j_gene: TRBJ2-7
v_gene: TRBV11-2

CDR3nt: TGCAGTGCAACGACAATCGAAGCTTTCTTT
CDR3aa: CSATTIEAFF
abundance: -
d_gene: -
j_gene: TRBJ1-1
v_gene: TRBV20-1

CDR3nt: TGTGCCAGCAGTCTACCCTCCACCGAGCAGTACTTC
CDR3aa: CASSLPSTEQYF
abundance: few
d_gene: -
j_gene: TRBJ2-7
v_gene: TRBV27

CDR3nt: TGTGCCAGCAGCCGCTCCTACAATGAGCAGTTCTTC
CDR3aa: CASSRSYNEQFF
abundance: -
d_gene: -
j_gene: TRBJ2-1
v_gene: TRBV28

CDR3nt: TGTGCCAGCAGGCCCGGGACAGGAGTAGCCAAAAACATTCAGTACTTC
CDR3aa: CASRPGTGVAKNIQYF
abundance: -
d_gene: TRBD1
j_gene: TRBJ2-4
v_gene: TRBV2

CDR3nt: TGCGCCAGCAGTGAATCAGGGAGTGGGCAGTTCTTC
CDR3aa: CASSESGSGQFF
abundance: -
d_gene: -
j_gene: TRBJ2-1
v_gene: TRBV10-2

CDR3nt: TGTGCCAGCTCCCGTGAGGGGGGCTACGAGCAGTACTTC
CDR3aa: CASSREGGYEQYF
abundance: many
d_gene: -
j_gene: TRBJ2-7
v_gene: TRBV9

CDR3nt: TGTGCCAGCAGCCCGCCCGGGACATCCTACGAGCAGTACTTC
CDR3aa: CASSPPGTSYEQYF
abundance: -
d_gene: -
j_gene: TRBJ2-7
v_gene: TRBV7-8

CDR3nt: TGTGCCAGCAGCCCTCGGACGGACTCTAACTATGGCTACACCTTC
CDR3aa: CASSPRTDSNYGYTF
abundance: -
d_gene: -
j_gene: TRBJ1-2
v_gene: TRBV9

CDR3nt: TGTGCCAGCAGCCGACTATATGAAAAACTGTTTTTT
CDR3aa: CASSRLYEKLFF
abundance: -
d_gene: -
j_gene: TRBJ1-4
v_gene: TRBV6-6

CDR3nt: TGTGCCTGGATAGGGGGACGCGGGAGATATGGCAATGAGCAGTTCTTC
CDR3aa: CAWIGGRGRYGNEQFF
abundance: -
d_gene: -
j_gene: TRBJ2-1
v_gene: TRBV30

CDR3nt: TGTGCCAGCAGTTCACCAACGAGCTCCTACGAGCAGTACTTC
CDR3aa: CASSSPTSSYEQYF
abundance: -
d_gene: -
j_gene: TRBJ2-7
v_gene: TRBV28

CDR3nt: TGTGCCTGGACTCCCCCCCCCACAGATACGCAGTATTTT
CDR3aa: CAWTPPPTDTQYF
abundance: -
d_gene: -
j_gene: TRBJ2-3
v_gene: TRBV30

CDR3nt: TGTGCCAGCAGGCTAACACAGGAATTCCAAGAGACCCAGTACTTC
CDR3aa: CASRLTQEFQETQYF
abundance: many
d_gene: -
j_gene: TRBJ2-5
v_gene: TRBV28

CDR3nt: TGTGCCAGCAGTTTATTACGGGCCGGGGGGTCCTACGAGCAGTACTTC
CDR3aa: CASSLLRAGGSYEQYF
abundance: -
d_gene: TRBD2
j_gene: TRBJ2-7
v_gene: TRBV27

CDR3nt: TGTGCCAGCAGTTACGATCAGGATAACTATGGCTACACCTTC
CDR3aa: CASSYDQDNYGYTF
abundance: once
d_gene: -
j_gene: TRBJ1-2
v_gene: TRBV6-5

CDR3nt: TGTGCCAGCATGCGGGAGGGCCTTATGAACTCCTACGAGCAGTACTTC
CDR3aa: CASMREGLMNSYEQYF
abundance: -
d_gene: TRBD2
j_gene: TRBJ2-7
v_gene: TRBV27

CDR3nt: TGTGCCAGCAGCTATAGGGACAGAACCTACGAGCAGTACTTC
CDR3aa: CASSYRDRTYEQYF
abundance: -
d_gene: TRBD1
j_gene: TRBJ2-7
v_gene: TRBV7-9

CDR3nt: TGTGCCAGCAGCTTCGGAACAGGGGAGCAGTACTTC
CDR3aa: CASSFGTGEQYF
abundance: -
d_gene: -
j_gene: TRBJ2-7
v_gene: TRBV5-4

CDR3nt: TGTGCCATCAGCTCCGGGACTAGCGGGAGTGGGCCCCCGAGCTCCTACGAGCAGTACTTC
CDR3aa: CAISSGTSGSGPPSSYEQYF
abundance: -
d_gene: TRBD2
j_gene: TRBJ2-7
v_gene: TRBV10-3

CDR3nt: TGTGCCAGCACAGGGTACTCCTACGAGCAGTACTTC
CDR3aa: CASTGYSYEQYF
abundance: -
d_gene: -
j_gene: TRBJ2-7
v_gene: TRBV28

CDR3nt: TGTGCCAGCAGGGAGGGACTAGCGGAAACCTACGAGCAGTACTTC
CDR3aa: CASREGLAETYEQYF
abundance: once
d_gene: TRBD2
j_gene: TRBJ2-7
v_gene: TRBV2

CDR3nt: TGCGCCAGCAGTTATCGCAGGGGTGAAAAACTGTTTTTT
CDR3aa: CASSYRRGEKLFF
abundance: -
d_gene: -
j_gene: TRBJ1-4
v_gene: TRBV10-1

CDR3nt: TGTGCCAGCAGCTTAAGTATGAATGCCCGCAATCAGCCCCAGCATTTT
CDR3aa: CASSLSMNARNQPQHF
abundance: -
d_gene: -
j_gene: TRBJ1-5
v_gene: TRBV7-8

CDR3nt: TGTGCCATCAGGAAAGTAGAGAATCAGCCCCAGCATTTT
CDR3aa: CAIRKVENQPQHF
abundance: -
d_gene: -
j_gene: TRBJ1-5
v_gene: TRBV10-3

CDR3nt: TGTGCCAGCAGTGCGAGACTAGCCCTAAAGCGGGGCCACGAGCAGTACTTC
CDR3aa: CASSARLALKRGHEQYF
abundance: -
d_gene: TRBD2
j_gene: TRBJ2-7
v_gene: TRBV27

CDR3nt: TGTGCCAGCAGCCCGATAGCGGGTCGGTACGAGCAGTACTTC
CDR3aa: CASSPIAGRYEQYF
abundance: few
d_gene: TRBD2
j_gene: TRBJ2-7
v_gene: TRBV14

CDR3nt: TGCAGCGTTCAAGGGGCAGGGAAAGGGGCCACTGAAGCTTTCTTT
CDR3aa: CSVQGAGKGATEAFF
abundance: -
d_gene: -
j_gene: TRBJ1-1
v_gene: TRBV29-1

CDR3nt: TGTGCCAGCTCACTACTGCCGGGACTAGCGGGAGGAGTCTCCTACGAGCAGTACTTC
CDR3aa: CASSLLPGLAGGVSYEQYF
abundance: -
d_gene: TRBD2
j_gene: TRBJ2-7
v_gene: TRBV18

CDR3nt: TGTGCCAGCAGTTACTCGACACTGACCTACGAGCAGTACTTC
CDR3aa: CASSYSTLTYEQYF
abundance: -
d_gene: -
j_gene: TRBJ2-7
v_gene: TRBV6-5

CDR3nt: TGTGCCAGCAGTGAATCGGTAGCAACTAATGAAAAACTGTTTTTT
CDR3aa: CASSESVATNEKLFF
abundance: once
d_gene: -
j_gene: TRBJ1-4
v_gene: TRBV25-1

CDR3nt: TGTGCCAGCAGTTTGACAGGTCCCTACGAGCAGTACTTC
CDR3aa: CASSLTGPYEQYF
abundance: -
d_gene: -
j_gene: TRBJ2-7
v_gene: TRBV27

CDR3nt: TGTGCCAGCAGCTTGGTCAGGGCTAACGAGCAGTACTTC
CDR3aa: CASSLVRANEQYF
abundance: few
d_gene: -
j_gene: TRBJ2-7
v_gene: TRBV11-1

CDR3nt: TGTGCCAGCAGTTTAGGGAGGGGCCCCTATGGCTACACCTTC
CDR3aa: CASSLGRGPYGYTF
abundance: -
d_gene: -
j_gene: TRBJ1-2
v_gene: TRBV27

CDR3nt: TGTGCCAGCAGCTTACGGAGCGGGAGCCGCTACTACGAGCAGTACTTC
CDR3aa: CASSLRSGSRYYEQYF
abundance: few
d_gene: TRBD2
j_gene: TRBJ2-7
v_gene: TRBV7-9

CDR3nt: TGCGCCAGCAGCCAAGGTTGGAGGCTGGAGCAGTTCTTC
CDR3aa: CASSQGWRLEQFF
abundance: -
d_gene: -
j_gene: TRBJ2-1
v_gene: TRBV4-1

CDR3nt: TGTGCCTGGAGTGTACAATCCGAGCAGTACTTC
CDR3aa: CAWSVQSEQYF
abundance: -
d_gene: -
j_gene: TRBJ2-7
v_gene: TRBV30

CDR3nt: TGTGCCAGCAGTTTTAGGGTGAACACTGAAGCTTTCTTT
CDR3aa: CASSFRVNTEAFF
abundance: -
d_gene: -
j_gene: TRBJ1-1
v_gene: TRBV28

CDR3nt: TGTGCCAGTAGTATAGATTGGACAGGGTACACCGGGGAGCTGTTTTTT
CDR3aa: CASSIDWTGYTGELFF
abundance: -
d_gene: TRBD1
j_gene: TRBJ2-2
v_gene: TRBV19

CDR3nt: TGTGCCAGCAGCTCCCCGATTCCGACAGGGGATCTCAACGAGCAGTACTTC
CDR3aa: CASSSPIPTGDLNEQYF
abundance: -
d_gene: TRBD1
j_gene: TRBJ2-7
v_gene: TRBV11-1

CDR3nt: TGTGCCACCAGCAGACCAGAGACAGGGTACAACTATGGCTACACCTTC
CDR3aa: CATSRPETGYNYGYTF
abundance: -
d_gene: TRBD1
j_gene: TRBJ1-2
v_gene: TRBV15

CDR3nt: TGCGCCAGCAGCGCCCCCTCGGGAGGGCCTAGTGGCATTCAGTACTTC
CDR3aa: CASSAPSGGPSGIQYF
abundance: few
d_gene: TRBD2
j_gene: TRBJ2-4
v_gene: TRBV5-1

CDR3nt: TGTGCCAGCAGTTACGCCGATGGGCAGCCCCAGCATTTT
CDR3aa: CASSYADGQPQHF
abundance: few
d_gene: -
j_gene: TRBJ1-5
v_gene: TRBV6-5

CDR3nt: TGTGCTAGTGGGCCTAGCGGGAGAGAGTACGAGCAGTACTTC
CDR3aa: CASGPSGREYEQYF
abundance: -
d_gene: TRBD2
j_gene: TRBJ2-7
v_gene: TRBV12-5

CDR3nt: TGTGCCAGCAGTGGGGGCAGGGGGCTGGCCTACGAGCAGTACTTC
CDR3aa: CASSGGRGLAYEQYF
abundance: -
d_gene: TRBD1
j_gene: TRBJ2-7
v_gene: TRBV6-1

CDR3nt: TGTGCCAGCAGCTTAAACATCCCCGGGGACTTCTACGAGCAGTACTTC
CDR3aa: CASSLNIPGDFYEQYF
abundance: -
d_gene: -
j_gene: TRBJ2-7
v_gene: TRBV7-8

CDR3nt: TGTGCCAGCAGTTTGGGGGAGTCCTACGAGCAGTACTTC
CDR3aa: CASSLGESYEQYF
abundance: once
d_gene: -
j_gene: TRBJ2-7
v_gene: TRBV6-1

CDR3nt: TGTGCCAGCAGCTTAGCACCAGAGCTCGGGGGGGACACCATATATTTT
CDR3aa: CASSLAPELGGDTIYF
abundance: -
d_gene: -
j_gene: TRBJ1-3
v_gene: TRBV11-2

CDR3nt: TGTGCCAGCACCGGGACAGGGTTCTTCGATCAGCCCCAGCATTTT
CDR3aa: CASTGTGFFDQPQHF
abundance: many
d_gene: TRBD1
j_gene: TRBJ1-5
v_gene: TRBV6-1